This T cell receptor beta chain emerged from a study of regulatory T cells in long-lasting Graves disease. CDR1 and CDR2 from the germline V gene are LNHDA and SQIVND (reference sequence). This CDR3 contains 14 residues. With 3 bases removed from V and 5 bases from J, the gap between germline ends came to 14 bases. Described time point: persistent/refractory GD, antithyroid drugs over 5 years with positive TRAb. PBMCs provided the RNA from which the TCR library was made. TCR beta libraries were built with iRepertoire HTBI primers and Arm-PCR of CDR3 regions. One entry per CDR3 protein results from TCRdb running MiXCR on the multiplex PCR reads. This sample carries 450,000 or so distinct CDR3 sequences, around 21% of them seen once, and the ten largest clones take over 7.5%.

This chain joins TRBV19 and TRBJ2-7; tentative D call: TRBD1 (6 bases). Sequenced material: peripheral blood mononuclear cells (PBMCs), taken when the disease was refractory, from a patient treated with antithyroid drugs. The sequence was obtained from a female donor with Graves disease. In DNA, the CDR3 is TGTGCCAGTAGTATTCGGGACAATATGCACGAGCAGTACTTC. This gives the protein CASSIRDNMHEQYF.